The 6 T cell receptor beta chains listed next were all sequenced from one sample in a study of cytomegalovirus exposure and HLA in healthy donors. The primer mix had 60 Vbeta and 13 Jbeta primers. Method: immunoSEQ multiplex PCR; TCRdb's copy keeps in-frame clones and lacks some. This sample's table has about 210,000 clones. Sequences were obtained from PBMCs. The source is a woman between 25 and 40 years old in good health and CMV-seropositive.

The chain employs TRBV28 and TRBJ2-7; 9 bases fit TRBD1. Germline CDR1 MDHEN, CDR2 SYDVKM. The CDR3 spans 13 residues. Trimming took 6 bases from V and 6 from J; bases not matched to a gene: 6. CDR3 residues: CASSLQGALEQYF. CDR3 in DNA: TGTGCCAGCAGCCTACAGGGGGCTCTCGAGCAGTACTTC. The full variable domain, with the rest looked up from reference TRBV28 and TRBJ2-7, is DVKVTQSSRYLVKRTGEKVFLECVQDMDHENMFWYRQDPGLGLRLIYFSYDVKMKEKGDIPEGYSVSREKKERFSLILESASTNQTSMYLCASSLQGALEQYFGPGTRLTVT.

The chain has TRBV28 and TRBJ2-5; D is perhaps TRBD1 (6 bases). The CDR3 length is 15 residues. Looked up from germline, CDR1 is MDHEN and CDR2 is SYDVKM. The V end was cut by 3 bases, the J end by 5 bases, with 16 bases between. CDR3 loop: CASSFRYRVGETQYF. DNA for the CDR3: TGTGCCAGCAGTTTCAGATACAGGGTAGGGGAGACCCAGTACTTC.

This chain connects TRBV5-4 to TRBJ2-7, with D perhaps TRBD1 (6 bases). This CDR3 has 14 residues. V shed 4 bases and J shed 3 bases, with 14 bases lying between them. Germline V gives CDR1 SGHNT, CDR2 YYREEE (reference sequence). The CDR3 DNA follows: TGTGCCAGCAGCCCCGACAGGACCGTCTACGAGCAGTACTTC. Its protein product is CASSPDRTVYEQYF.

V is TRBV19 and J is TRBJ1-1, with a weak D call TRBD1 (5 bases). There are 13 residues in the CDR3. Germline CDR1 is LNHDA and CDR2 is SQIVND (reference sequence). V was shortened by 6 bases and J by 1 base, with 9 bases between the two germline ends. The CDR3: CASSLTANTEAFF. The CDR3 DNA reads TGTGCCAGTAGCTTGACAGCGAACACTGAAGCTTTCTTT.

The chain has TRBV2 and TRBJ1-4; no clear D gene. This CDR3 spans 15 amino acids. With 3 bases removed from V and 4 bases from J, the gap between germline ends came to 12 bases. Germline assignment: CDR1 SNHLY and CDR2 FYNNEI. CDR3 DNA: TGTGCCAGCAGTGAGGGCAGGATGTATAATGAAAAACTGTTTTTT. Protein product: CASSEGRMYNEKLFF.

The chain couples TRBV11-2 to TRBJ1-2; no reliable D call. Trimming removed 2 bases at V and 7 bases at J, with 11 bases between. The CDR3 has 13 residues. Germline CDR1 SGHAT, CDR2 FQNNGV. The CDR3 loop is CASSLILGVGYTF. For the CDR3, the DNA is TGTGCCAGCAGCTTAATTTTGGGAGTTGGCTACACCTTC.